Shown below are 19 T cell receptor beta chains from a single sample sequenced in a study of T cell changes during pregnancy in multiple sclerosis. Produced via immunoSEQ multiplex PCR; TCRdb's table is partial and in-frame only. The repertoire includes approximately 57,000 clones, around 90% of them detected once, and approximately 0.18% sits in the top ten. The material was CD4+ T cells from peripheral blood mononuclear cells, obtained in the second trimester of pregnancy. The receptors shown here come from a female donor with multiple sclerosis, enrolled in a pregnancy study.

This sequence joins TRBV30 and TRBJ2-2; D is possibly TRBD1 (6 bases). This CDR3 contains 14 residues. CDR1 is GTSNPN and CDR2 is SVGIG in the germline V gene (reference sequence). The V gene lost 3 bases and the J gene lost 5 bases, with 13 bases spanning the gap. CDR3 nucleotide sequence: TGTGCCTGGAGGGGGGCCTCTTGGACCGGGGAGCTGTTTTTT. It is translated as CAWRGASWTGELFF.

The rearrangement links TRBV9 to TRBJ2-7, with D possibly being TRBD1 (6 bases). The length of the CDR3 is 15 residues. V lost 4 bases and J lost 4, with 18 bases in between. Per the germline V gene, CDR1 is SGDLS and CDR2 is YYNGEE. The CDR3 DNA follows: TGTGCCAGCAGCTCAGGGGTTGGGGAGATGTACGAGCAGTACTTC. It translates to CASSSGVGEMYEQYF.

This clone occurred a few times. The chain has TRBV28 and TRBJ2-3; 12 nucleotides align to TRBD2. Germline-derived CDR1 and CDR2 are MDHEN and SYDVKM. This CDR3 spans 15 amino acids. V trimming: 5 bases; J trimming: 4 bases; junction bases outside the gene matches: 4. The DNA of the CDR3 is TGTGCCAGCAGTCCCCTAGCGGGAGGGTCAGATACGCAGTATTTT. It is translated as CASSPLAGGSDTQYF.

This chain links TRBV5-1 with TRBJ1-2; 10 positions agree with TRBD1. Per the germline V gene, CDR1 is SGHRS and CDR2 is YFSETQ. The CDR3 covers 15 residues. With V trimmed by 4 bases and J by 7 bases, 10 bases remained unmatched. The CDR3 bases are TGCGCCAGCAGCATTAGACAGGGGGCGCATCTTGGCTACACCTTC. Amino acid sequence: CASSIRQGAHLGYTF.

The CDR3 is CASSDSAGRSYNEQFF. The DNA for the CDR3 is TGTGCCAGCAGTGACTCAGCCGGGAGGTCCTACAATGAGCAGTTCTTC. V usage is TRBV6-4 and J usage is TRBJ2-1; 7 positions agree with TRBD2. CDR3 length equals 16 residues. The germline V gene encodes CDR1 MRHNA and CDR2 SNTAGT. Losses at the gene ends were 0 bases for V and 1 base for J; bases not matched to a gene: 3.

V and J are TRBV10-2 and TRBJ1-3; tentative D call: TRBD1 (6 bases). This CDR3 spans 14 amino acids. Germline V gives CDR1 WSHSY, CDR2 SAAADI. The ends were cut back, 4 bases at V and 11 bases at J, with 18 bases in the middle. In DNA form, the CDR3 reads TGCGCCAGCAGTGCGGGGTCAGGGGCAATGGCCATATATTTT. This codes for CASSAGSGAMAIYF.

This chain joins TRBV15 and TRBJ1-5; a weak D match, TRBD1 (6 bases). Germline V gene lookup returns CDR1 LNHNV and CDR2 YYDKDF (reference sequence). Trimming shortened V by 0 bases and J by 7 bases, and 19 bases separated the two germline ends. This CDR3 spans 17 amino acids. This CDR3 is CATSRDLAGAAEQPQHF. The CDR3 nucleotides are TGTGCCACCAGCAGAGATCTGGCAGGGGCCGCGGAGCAGCCCCAGCATTTT.

J is TRBJ2-1 and V is TRBV6-4; no definite D call. CDR1 and CDR2 from the germline V gene are MRHNA and SNTAGT. This CDR3 has 15 amino acids. Trimming removed 2 bases at V and 7 bases at J, with 15 bases between. CDR3 bases: TGTGCCAGCAGTGACAGGTTAGCCCCAAGGAATGAGCAGTTCTTC. Its protein product is CASSDRLAPRNEQFF.

The J gene is TRBJ2-1, the V gene TRBV9; 12 bases align to TRBD2. The CDR3 length is 19 residues. V shed 4 bases and J 3 bases; nucleotides not matched to a gene: 14. Germline CDR1 and CDR2: SGDLS and YYNGEE. The CDR3 region has the DNA TGTGCCAGCAGCCCGACTAGCGGGAGAGGGGGAGGGGACTACAATGAGCAGTTCTTC. It encodes CASSPTSGRGGGDYNEQFF.

The genes are TRBV9 and TRBJ2-1, with D tentatively TRBD2 (5 bases). The V gene's germline CDR1 is SGDLS and CDR2 YYNGEE. This CDR3 has 13 amino acids. The V gene lost 0 bases and the J gene lost 9 bases, with 10 bases spanning the gap. CDR3 bases: TGTGCCAGCAGCGTAGTGGAGGTGACTGAGCAGTTCTTC. Its translation: CASSVVEVTEQFF.

The CDR3 DNA follows: TGTGCCAGCTCCTATCCGGGAGGCAGGGGACAAGAGACCCAGTACTTC. Its protein is CASSYPGGRGQETQYF. V usage is TRBV18 and J usage is TRBJ2-5; perhaps TRBD2 as D (7 bases). Looked up from germline, CDR1 is KGHSH and CDR2 is LQKENI. Trimming took 6 bases from V and 2 from J, leaving 19 bases between them. The CDR3 is made up of 16 amino acids.

As DNA, the CDR3 is TGTGCCAGCCTCAGTGGTTTTAGCGGGCAGGGGAAAAACATTCAGTACTTC. This encodes CASLSGFSGQGKNIQYF. The genes are TRBV25-1 and TRBJ2-4, with D maybe TRBD2 (7 bases). The CDR3 loop spans 17 amino acids. Between the trimmed V and J ends, which lost 8 bases and 4 bases, there was a span of 24 bases. Germline values: CDR1 MGHDK, CDR2 SYGVNS.

The chain carries TRBV19 and TRBJ2-1; 7 nucleotides match TRBD2. Germline CDR1 is LNHDA and CDR2 is SQIVND (reference sequence). With V trimmed by 3 bases and J by 7 bases, 9 bases remained unmatched. CDR3 length: 15 residues. DNA for the CDR3: TGTGCCAGTAGTATTTTTGCGGGACTAAGAAATGAGCAGTTCTTC. Residues: CASSIFAGLRNEQFF.

The rearrangement joins TRBV9 to TRBJ2-5; TRBD1 matches at 7 bases. This CDR3 region has 13 residues. CDR1 SGDLS and CDR2 YYNGEE come from the germline V gene. V lost 3 bases to trimming and J lost 1 base; unmatched junction nucleotides: 0. This CDR3 is CASSGTGQETQYF. The CDR3 DNA reads as TGTGCCAGCAGCGGGACAGGCCAAGAGACCCAGTACTTC.

Only one count was recorded for this clone. The rearrangement joins TRBV2 to TRBJ1-6; no clear D gene. CDR3 length equals 13 residues. The V gene lost 10 bases and the J gene lost 6 bases, with 13 bases spanning the gap. Germline V CDR1 and CDR2: SNHLY, FYNNEI. CDR3 protein: CANSQDFNSPLHF. The CDR3 nucleotides are TGTGCCAACTCTCAGGATTTTAATTCACCCCTCCACTTT. Combining the CDR3 with reference TRBV2 and TRBJ1-6 gives the whole variable domain EPEVTQTPSHQVTQMGQEVILRCVPISNHLYFYWYRQILGQKVEFLVSFYNNEISEKSEIFDDQFSVERPDGSNFTLKIRSTKLEDSAMYFCANSQDFNSPLHFGNGTRLTVT.

The chain links TRBV30 to TRBJ2-3; tentatively, D is TRBD1 (5 bases). This CDR3 comprises 13 residues. Deletions cut 3 bases from V and 1 base from J, with 8 bases between. The germline gives CDR1 GTSNPN, CDR2 SVGIG (reference sequence). CDR3 in amino acids: CAWSPRGTDTQYF. CDR3 in DNA: TGTGCCTGGAGCCCCAGGGGCACAGATACGCAGTATTTT.

The chain uses TRBV4-1 and TRBJ2-1; TRBD2 aligns across 9 bases. Germline V gene sequence: CDR1 MGHRA, CDR2 YSYEKL. The junction had 9 bases not matched to a gene; V was cut back by 0 bases and J by 9 bases. This CDR3 comprises 16 residues. Written as DNA, the CDR3 is TGCGCCAGCAGCCAAGATGACGGGCTAGCGGGACCTGAGCAGTTCTTC. Its translation: CASSQDDGLAGPEQFF.

The chain carries TRBV5-5 and TRBJ1-4; D not certain. The germline CDR1 and CDR2 sequences are SGHKS and YYEKEE (reference sequence). V was shortened by 4 bases and J by 8 bases, with 15 bases between the two germline ends. This CDR3 has 14 residues. The CDR3 spells CASSPTRVEEKLFF. Written as DNA, the CDR3 is TGTGCCAGCAGCCCGACAAGAGTGGAAGAAAAACTGTTTTTT.

The genes are TRBV19 and TRBJ2-1; no firm D call. V was trimmed by 2 bases and J by 7 bases, leaving 9 bases between them. This CDR3 comprises 13 residues. The germline CDR1 and CDR2 sequences are LNHDA and SQIVND (reference sequence). CDR3 coding DNA: TGTGCCAGTAGTATAACTCTGGTGAATGAGCAGTTCTTC. It codes for CASSITLVNEQFF.